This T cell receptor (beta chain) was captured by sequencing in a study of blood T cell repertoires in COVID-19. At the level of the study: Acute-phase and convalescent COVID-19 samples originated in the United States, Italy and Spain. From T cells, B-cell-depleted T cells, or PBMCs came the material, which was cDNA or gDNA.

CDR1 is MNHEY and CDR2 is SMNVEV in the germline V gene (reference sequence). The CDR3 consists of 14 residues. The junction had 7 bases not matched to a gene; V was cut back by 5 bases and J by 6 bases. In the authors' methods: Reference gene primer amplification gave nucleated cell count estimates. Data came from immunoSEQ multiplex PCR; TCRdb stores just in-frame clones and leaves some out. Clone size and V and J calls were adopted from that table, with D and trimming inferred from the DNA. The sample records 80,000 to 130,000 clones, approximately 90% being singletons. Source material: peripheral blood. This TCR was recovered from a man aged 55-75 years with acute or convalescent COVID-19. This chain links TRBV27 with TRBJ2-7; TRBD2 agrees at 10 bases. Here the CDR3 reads CASSPGTSAGEQYF. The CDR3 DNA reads TGTGCCAGCAGTCCCGGGACTAGCGCCGGCGAGCAGTACTTC.